One sample yielded the 25 T cell receptor beta chains listed below, sequenced in a study of blood T cell repertoires in COVID-19 (TCRdb year 2020). Libraries came from the immunoSEQ multiplex PCR assay. Entries here come from immuneACCESS through TCRdb and include only in-frame sequences with V and J called. Some clones fail to appear in such tables; in the studies checked, an unresolved V gene covers under half of the shortfall, and the cause of the remainder is unknown. This sample lists about 270,000 clones; approximately 85% were detected once. The biggest ten clones account for less than 15% of the sample. The sample consisted of peripheral blood. These TCRs come from a human donor in a cohort sampled during active COVID-19.

J is TRBJ1-5 and V is TRBV19, with D hard to call. Deletions cut 0 bases from V and 7 bases from J, with 10 bases between. The CDR3 is 14 residues long. CDR1 and CDR2 (germline): LNHDA, SQIVND (reference sequence). CDR3 sequence: CASSIDQDWQPQHF. In DNA form, the CDR3 reads TGTGCCAGTAGTATAGATCAGGATTGGCAGCCCCAGCATTTT.

V gene TRBV28 combines with J gene TRBJ2-7; 12 nucleotides match TRBD2. CDR1 is MDHEN and CDR2 is SYDVKM in the germline V gene. The CDR3 covers 15 residues. V dropped 5 bases and J dropped 2; count of bases not matched to a gene: 4. As DNA, the CDR3 is TGTGCCAGCAGTCCCACTAGCGGGAGGACCTACGAGCAGTACTTC. This encodes CASSPTSGRTYEQYF.

A single count supports this clone. V usage is TRBV28 and J usage is TRBJ1-6, with D unresolved. CDR1 and CDR2 from the germline V gene are MDHEN and SYDVKM. The CDR3 has 13 amino acids. Trimming stripped 7 bases from V and 5 bases from J, with 9 bases between. Here the CDR3 DNA reads TGTGCCAGCAATGAGGGCAATAATTCACCCCTCCACTTT. Translated: CASNEGNNSPLHF.

The chain recombines TRBV7-2 with TRBJ2-7; no clear D gene. Germline CDR1 is SGHTA and CDR2 is FQGNSA. V was pared by 1 base and J by 3 bases, with 4 bases between. This CDR3 is built from 12 residues. CDR3 in DNA: TGTGCCAGCAGCTTAGTCGGCTACGAGCAGTACTTC. Translation: CASSLVGYEQYF. Full variable domain (remainder filled in from reference TRBV7-2 and TRBJ2-7): GAGVSQSPSNKVTEKGKDVELRCDPISGHTALYWYRQSLGQGLEFLIYFQGNSAPDKSGLPSDRFSAERTGGSVSTLTIQRTQQEDSAVYLCASSLVGYEQYFGPGTRLTVT.

The chain links TRBV5-1 to TRBJ2-7; D not certain. V lost 0 bases and J 4 bases, leaving 11 bases between the germline ends. CDR3 size: 14 residues. Per the germline V gene, CDR1 is SGHRS and CDR2 is YFSETQ. CDR3 in amino acids: CASSLGRLGYEQYF. CDR3 DNA: TGCGCCAGCAGCTTGGGCAGGTTGGGTTACGAGCAGTACTTC.

This chain links TRBV10-3 with TRBJ2-7; D is possibly TRBD1 (5 bases). Germline V gene data show CDR1 as ENHRY and CDR2 as SYGVKD. The CDR3 sequence is 13 residues long. V was pared by 2 bases and J by 3 bases, with 8 bases between. CDR3 sequence: CAISEPTVYEQYF. Written as DNA, the CDR3 is TGTGCCATCAGTGAGCCGACAGTCTACGAGCAGTACTTC.

The V gene is TRBV12-3 or TRBV12-4, the J gene TRBJ1-1; D not resolved. CDR3 length equals 13 residues. V was trimmed by 8 bases and J by 5 bases, leaving 15 bases between them. CDR3 sequence: CASEGQVGTEAFF. DNA for the CDR3: TGTGCCAGCGAAGGTCAGGTAGGAACTGAAGCTTTCTTT.

In DNA form, the CDR3 reads TGTGCCAGTAGTACAGGGGCGGGTCGGAGGACTGAAGCTTTCTTT. Translating it yields CASSTGAGRRTEAFF. The genes are TRBV19 and TRBJ1-1; possible D gene TRBD1, 6 bases. CDR3 length: 15 amino acids. V shed 4 bases and J shed 5 bases, with 17 bases lying between them. Looked up from germline, CDR1 is LNHDA and CDR2 is SQIVND (reference sequence).

The CDR3 loop is CASSIRVAGNTIYF. The DNA for the CDR3 is TGTGCCAGTAGTATCCGGGTTGCGGGAAACACCATATATTTT. The chain links TRBV19 to TRBJ1-3; no clear D. The CDR3 is made up of 14 amino acids. The germline V gene has CDR1 LNHDA and CDR2 SQIVND (reference sequence). Deletions cut 3 bases from V and 4 bases from J, with 10 bases between.

The V call is TRBV2, the J call TRBJ2-7; 8 bases line up with TRBD2. Germline V gives CDR1 SNHLY, CDR2 FYNNEI. Trimming at V came to 5 bases and at J to 4 bases, leaving 7 bases not matched to a gene. The CDR3 runs 14 residues. The CDR3 is CASSSSGSPYEQYF. CDR3 coding DNA: TGTGCCAGCAGTTCGAGCGGGAGCCCATACGAGCAGTACTTC.

The rearrangement uses TRBV6-5 and TRBJ1-5; D gene uncertain. Germline V gene data show CDR1 as MNHEY and CDR2 as SVGAGI. This CDR3 comprises 13 residues. V was trimmed by 5 bases and J by 5 bases, leaving 10 bases between them. The CDR3 DNA sequence: TGTGCCAGCAGTCTACGGAGAGATCAGCCCCAGCATTTT. Residues: CASSLRRDQPQHF.

This rearrangement joins TRBV11-2 to TRBJ1-3, with unresolved D. This CDR3 comprises 15 residues. CDR1 is SGHAT, CDR2 FQNNGV, per germline. The ends were cut back, 5 bases at V and 1 base at J, with 12 bases in the middle. The CDR3 DNA follows: TGTGCCAGCAGCCCCCATGCGGGGTCTGGAAACACCATATATTTT. The encoded protein is CASSPHAGSGNTIYF. The full variable domain, its missing parts supplied by reference TRBV11-2 and TRBJ1-3, is EAGVAQSPRYKIIEKRQSVAFWCNPISGHATLYWYQQILGQGPKLLIQFQNNGVVDDSQLPKDRFSAERLKGVDSTLKIQPAKLEDSAVYLCASSPHAGSGNTIYFGEGSWLTVV.

By share of the sample, this clone is large. The chain links TRBV6-5 to TRBJ1-6; perhaps TRBD1 as D (6 bases). The V and J ends lost 3 bases and 8 bases respectively, with 17 bases between them. This CDR3 region has 16 residues. The germline gives CDR1 MNHEY, CDR2 SVGAGI. The CDR3 loop reads CASSYIPQGRDSPLHF. DNA for the CDR3: TGTGCCAGCAGTTATATCCCGCAGGGGAGGGATTCACCCCTCCACTTT.

The CDR3 protein is CASSYSQVGRQETQYF. The CDR3 DNA sequence: TGTGCCAGCAGTTACTCCCAGGTGGGGAGACAAGAGACCCAGTACTTC. V and J are TRBV6-5 and TRBJ2-5; possible D gene TRBD2, 5 bases. Per the germline V gene, CDR1 is MNHEY and CDR2 is SVGAGI. V shed 0 bases and J shed 2 bases, with 13 bases lying between them. The CDR3 contains 16 residues.

V usage is TRBV12-3 or TRBV12-4 and J usage is TRBJ2-3; D might be TRBD1 (5 bases). The length of the CDR3 is 13 residues. Deletions cut 6 bases from V and 5 bases from J, with 12 bases between. The CDR3 protein is CASRKTAGDTQYF. The CDR3, as DNA: TGTGCCAGCAGGAAGACAGCAGGAGATACGCAGTATTTT.

DNA of the CDR3: TGTGCCAGTAGTCACTACCGGGACAGTAATGAAAAACTGTTTTTT. Residues: CASSHYRDSNEKLFF. The V call is TRBV19, the J call TRBJ1-4, with TRBD1 matching over 7 bases. Losses at the gene ends were 5 bases for V and 4 bases for J; bases not matched to a gene: 7. Germline loops: CDR1 LNHDA, CDR2 SQIVND (reference sequence). The CDR3 has 15 amino acids.

The V call is TRBV7-2, the J call TRBJ2-5; tentatively, D is TRBD1 (7 bases). This CDR3 spans 15 amino acids. V shed 5 bases and J shed 6 bases, with 19 bases lying between them. CDR1 SGHTA and CDR2 FQGNSA come from the germline V gene. The DNA for the CDR3 is TGTGCCAGCAGCCCTAGGGGGCAGGAGGGGAAGACCCAGTACTTC. Protein product: CASSPRGQEGKTQYF.

This chain connects TRBV2 to TRBJ1-5, with D maybe TRBD1 (5 bases). The V gene's germline CDR1 is SNHLY and CDR2 FYNNEI. V was pared by 5 bases and J by 5 bases, with 16 bases between. The CDR3 consists of 15 residues. The CDR3 DNA reads TGTGCCAGCAGTCACAGTCCGGGGGACGATCAGCCCCAGCATTTT. Amino acid sequence: CASSHSPGDDQPQHF. Using reference TRBV2 and TRBJ1-5 for the parts outside the CDR3, the full variable domain is EPEVTQTPSHQVTQMGQEVILRCVPISNHLYFYWYRQILGQKVEFLVSFYNNEISEKSEIFDDQFSVERPDGSNFTLKIRSTKLEDSAMYFCASSHSPGDDQPQHFGDGTRLSIL.

V and J are TRBV7-9 and TRBJ1-5; D is uncertain. The germline gives CDR1 SEHNR, CDR2 FQNEAQ (reference sequence). V lost 1 base, J lost 6 bases, and 19 bases lay in between. This CDR3 comprises 17 residues. DNA for the CDR3: TGTGCCAGCAGCTTAGGGGGAGGTAGGAGGGCGGCTCAGCCCCAGCATTTT. It specifies CASSLGGGRRAAQPQHF.

The chain joins TRBV13 to TRBJ2-1; 8 bases fit TRBD2. This CDR3 region has 14 residues. Germline values: CDR1 PRHDT, CDR2 FYEKMQ (reference sequence). The V and J ends lost 4 bases and 8 bases, in that order; junction bases with no gene match: 7. The CDR3 DNA reads as TGTGCCAGCAGCTGGTTGCGGGAGGATCATGAGCAGTTCTTC. Its protein is CASSWLREDHEQFF.

The genes are TRBV18 and TRBJ2-7; 9 bases are shared with TRBD1. The germline V gene encodes CDR1 KGHSH and CDR2 LQKENI. V shed 3 bases and J 6 bases; nucleotides not matched to a gene: 24. The CDR3 covers 20 residues. In DNA form, the CDR3 reads TGTGCCAGCTCACCGAACCAACAAAGCCGGTGGGACAGGGTTCAAGGCGAGCAGTACTTC. Amino acids: CASSPNQQSRWDRVQGEQYF.

The chain joins TRBV28 to TRBJ1-3, with D uncertain. Trimming left V 5 bases short and J 0 bases short, with 8 bases between. The CDR3 loop spans 14 amino acids. CDR1 and CDR2 from the germline V gene are MDHEN and SYDVKM. CDR3 in amino acids: CASSPASSGNTIYF. The DNA of the CDR3 is TGTGCCAGCAGTCCCGCGAGCTCTGGAAACACCATATATTTT.

The chain uses TRBV7-2 and TRBJ2-3; maybe TRBD2 (7 bases). The CDR3 has 13 amino acids. The V gene lost 5 bases and the J gene lost 11 bases, with 17 bases spanning the gap. Germline CDR1 is SGHTA and CDR2 is FQGNSA. CDR3 sequence reads: CASSPKGGVGQYF. As DNA, the CDR3 is TGTGCCAGCAGCCCAAAGGGGGGGGTAGGGCAGTATTTT.

This rearrangement joins TRBV28 to TRBJ1-1, with D unresolved. The CDR3 loop spans 15 amino acids. The V end lost 1 base, the J end lost 1 base, and 10 bases lay between the germline ends. From germline, CDR1 is MDHEN and CDR2 SYDVKM. This CDR3 reads CASSLSLGRNTEAFF. The CDR3 DNA reads as TGTGCCAGCAGTTTATCCCTGGGGAGGAACACTGAAGCTTTCTTT.

This chain uses TRBV19 with TRBJ1-4, with unresolved D. CDR1 is LNHDA, CDR2 SQIVND, per germline (reference sequence). The CDR3 runs 15 residues. V lost 4 bases to trimming and J lost 1 base, with 10 bases between them. In DNA form, the CDR3 reads TGTGCCAGTAGTACCGACGGGAGAACTAATGAAAAACTGTTTTTT. It translates to CASSTDGRTNEKLFF.